A single sample gave rise to the 3 T cell receptor beta chains below, sequenced in a study of beta chain features in type 1 diabetes. Every isolated RNA sample was fully reverse transcribed, so sequencing captured expressed TCRB transcripts. Sequenced by immunoSEQ multiplex PCR; TCRdb stores in-frame clones only, minus some. This table holds approximately 380,000 clones, roughly 15% found once. Sequenced material: naive CD4+ T cells from blood. The receptors here all came from a woman under 30 in good health.

The genes are TRBV15 and TRBJ2-7, with no clear D. V was cut by 3 bases and J by 5 bases, with 14 bases left in between. This CDR3 spans 14 amino acids. CDR1 and CDR2 (germline): LNHNV, YYDKDF (reference sequence). CDR3 DNA sequence: TGTGCCACCAGCAGCCGACTCCCAACAAACGAGCAGTACTTC. It yields the protein CATSSRLPTNEQYF.

This clone appeared a few times. V usage is TRBV18 and J usage is TRBJ1-1; 8 bases map to TRBD1. The CDR3 sequence is 15 residues long. The V segment lost 5 bases and the J segment 6 bases; nucleotides outside the gene matches: 11. CDR1 is KGHSH and CDR2 is LQKENI in the germline V gene. This CDR3 is CASSAGSGGLAEAFF. The CDR3 DNA reads TGTGCCAGCTCAGCCGGATCAGGGGGCTTAGCTGAAGCTTTCTTT.

The CDR3 loop is CASSLGTGKETQYF. The CDR3 coding sequence is TGCGCCAGCAGCTTGGGGACAGGGAAGGAGACCCAGTACTTC. This sequence joins TRBV5-1 and TRBJ2-5; 8 nucleotides line up with TRBD1. Per the germline V gene, CDR1 is SGHRS and CDR2 is YFSETQ. The CDR3 length is 14 residues. Trimming removed 0 bases from V and 5 bases from J; junction bases left unmatched: 3.